One T cell receptor beta chain is described in this entry. This sample was included in a study of T cell changes during pregnancy in multiple sclerosis. Some clones are missing from TCRdb's copy, which holds only in-frame ones; the method was immunoSEQ multiplex PCR. The sample includes approximately 37,000 clones, less than 95% of them seen just once. Germline V gene lookup returns CDR1 SGHDT and CDR2 YYEEEE. This CDR3 has 15 residues. The germline V and J ends were trimmed by 5 bases and 0 bases, with 12 bases remaining between them. The receptor's source is a female donor with multiple sclerosis, enrolled in a pregnancy study. The sample was peripheral blood, taken in the third trimester of pregnancy. The genes are TRBV5-6 and TRBJ1-3; D is uncertain. The CDR3, as DNA: TGTGCCAGCAGTAGAGTACAGAGCTCTGGAAACACCATATATTTT. Its translation: CASSRVQSSGNTIYF.